These T cell receptor beta chains were read from a single sample in a study of molecular identifiers for immune sequencing clone quantification. TCRdb passed the PCR reads through MiXCR, listing each CDR3 protein once. In the table there are 490,000 or so distinct CDR3 sequences, around 23% of which are singletons. The sample comprised naive CD8+ T cells from blood, with Jurkat cell RNA spiked in. These receptor sequences come from a human donor in good health. Some libraries in this study had Jurkat cell RNA spiked in. Each CDR3 is given with its conserved first and last residue. Fields, in order: D gene, V gene, J gene, clone size, CDR3 DNA, CDR3 protein. D genes are given only for firm matches. Clone size appears in some rows only: once, few, many, or a class for an expanded clone.

D: .; V: TRBV9; J: TRBJ1-4; size: .; DNA: TGTGCCAGCAGCGATACTGAGGAAAAACTGTTTTTT; CDR3: CASSDTEEKLFF
D: .; V: TRBV20-1; J: TRBJ1-5; size: .; DNA: TGCAGTGCTAGAGATCCCGGCGATGTGGGGGTGCAGCCCCAGCATTTT; CDR3: CSARDPGDVGVQPQHF
D: TRBD1; V: TRBV11-2; J: TRBJ2-7; size: few; DNA: TGTGCCAGCAGCTTAGATGCGACAGGGTACTACGAGCAGTACTTC; CDR3: CASSLDATGYYEQYF
D: .; V: TRBV5-4; J: TRBJ2-3; size: many; DNA: TGTGCCAGCAGCTTTTGGGGGAGCGAGGTTAACACAGATACGCAGTATTTT; CDR3: CASSFWGSEVNTDTQYF
D: TRBD2; V: TRBV12-3/TRBV12-4; J: TRBJ2-3; size: few; DNA: TGTGCCAGCAGTTCTAGCGGGAGCTACAGCACAGATACGCAGTATTTT; CDR3: CASSSSGSYSTDTQYF
D: .; V: TRBV4-1; J: TRBJ2-7; size: few; DNA: TGCGCCAGCAGCTCAGGCCCGGGCCTGGACGAGCAGTACTTC; CDR3: CASSSGPGLDEQYF
D: .; V: TRBV6-2/TRBV6-3; J: TRBJ1-1; size: many; DNA: TGTGCCAGCAGTAAGACAGTCACTGAAGCTTTCTTT; CDR3: CASSKTVTEAFF
D: .; V: TRBV29-1; J: TRBJ1-2; size: .; DNA: TGCAGCGTTGAAGAAGTTATCGGATATGGCTACACCTTC; CDR3: CSVEEVIGYGYTF
D: .; V: TRBV6-5; J: TRBJ2-5; size: many; DNA: TGTGCCAGCAGTTACGGTCCGGGACAACTCGGCGAAGAGACCCAGTACTTC; CDR3: CASSYGPGQLGEETQYF
D: TRBD2; V: TRBV27; J: TRBJ2-7; size: .; DNA: TGTGCCAGCAGTCTCCCCCCTACTAGCGGGAGTGGTGAGCAGTACTTC; CDR3: CASSLPPTSGSGEQYF
D: .; V: TRBV7-8; J: TRBJ2-7; size: once; DNA: TGTGCCAGCAGCCGCGGGACACTTTACGAGCAGTACTTC; CDR3: CASSRGTLYEQYF
D: TRBD2; V: TRBV4-2; J: TRBJ2-3; size: .; DNA: TGTGCCAGCAGCCAACCAGCGGGAGGCGGCACAGATACGCAGTATTTT; CDR3: CASSQPAGGGTDTQYF
D: .; V: TRBV3-1; J: TRBJ2-2; size: few; DNA: TGTGCCAGCAGCCAAGATTTGTCCGGGGAGCTGTTTTTT; CDR3: CASSQDLSGELFF
D: TRBD1; V: TRBV2; J: TRBJ2-7; size: once; DNA: TGTGCCAGCACCCTAAGGCGGTCGGGACAGCCCCACGAGCAGTACTTC; CDR3: CASTLRRSGQPHEQYF
D: TRBD2; V: TRBV28; J: TRBJ2-7; size: few; DNA: TGTGCCAGCAGCCCTAGACTTCCCGGGACTAGCGAGGCCTACGAGCAGTACTTC; CDR3: CASSPRLPGTSEAYEQYF
D: TRBD2; V: TRBV6-2/TRBV6-3; J: TRBJ2-1; size: few; DNA: TGTGCCAGTTCCAGCGGGGGTCATGAGCAGTTCTTC; CDR3: CASSSGGHEQFF
D: .; V: TRBV28; J: TRBJ1-4; size: .; DNA: TGTGCCAGCAGTCCACAGGGACGGAAACTGTTTTTT; CDR3: CASSPQGRKLFF